The 15 T cell receptor beta chains presented below share a single source sample, sequenced in a study of T cells in Graves' hyperthyroidism and ophthalmopathy. RNA transcripts served as the template for amplifying TCR beta CDR3 regions. The TCR CDR3 first-round RT-PCR relied on the HTBI primer set. TCRdb ran MiXCR on the multiplex PCR reads and lists one entry per CDR3 protein. The sample lists 250,000 to 300,000 distinct CDR3 sequences; just over 14% were seen once. The sequenced sample consisted of blood. The receptors were sampled from a woman aged 40 to 50 with Graves' hyperthyroidism that later progressed to Graves' ophthalmopathy.

This clonotype has more than one count but fewer than ten. The DNA of the CDR3 is TGCAGTGCTAGGGGATCAAGGATGAACACTGAAGCTTTCTTT. Protein sequence: CSARGSRMNTEAFF. V is TRBV20-1 and J is TRBJ1-1, with no clear D. Between the trimmed V and J ends, which lost 3 bases and 0 bases, there was a span of 11 bases. The CDR3 runs to 14 residues. Per germline, CDR1 DFQATT and CDR2 SNEGSKA (reference sequence).

This clonotype was found many times. The chain employs TRBV20-1 and TRBJ2-7; unclear D gene. This CDR3 has 15 residues. V lost 6 bases and J lost 5, with 23 bases in between. Looked up from germline, CDR1 is DFQATT and CDR2 is SNEGSKA (reference sequence). The DNA for the CDR3 is TGCAGTGCCCCCCGCCCCTACGCTGTGAAGGACGAGCAGTACTTC. As protein: CSAPRPYAVKDEQYF.

This clonotype was seen a few times. CDR3 sequence reads: CASMIGFTDTQYF. CDR3 bases: TGTGCCAGCATGATCGGGTTCACAGATACGCAGTATTTT. V and J are TRBV28 and TRBJ2-3; D gene uncertain. V was trimmed by 7 bases and J by 2 bases, leaving 10 bases between them. This CDR3 has 13 residues. Germline V gives CDR1 MDHEN, CDR2 SYDVKM.

The rearrangement links TRBV20-1 to TRBJ2-7; TRBD1 matches at 9 bases. The CDR3 is 15 residues long. CDR1 is DFQATT, CDR2 SNEGSKA, per germline (reference sequence). V gave up 3 bases and J gave up 2 bases; unmatched junction bases: 8. CDR3 residues: CSASGQGRETYEQYF. In DNA form, the CDR3 reads TGCAGTGCTAGTGGACAGGGGCGGGAAACCTACGAGCAGTACTTC.

This chain links TRBV10-3 with TRBJ2-7; possibly TRBD1 for D (5 bases). The germline V gene encodes CDR1 ENHRY and CDR2 SYGVKD. Trimming left V 2 bases short and J 3 bases short, with 11 bases between. CDR3 length: 14 residues. The CDR3 nucleotides read TGTGCCATCAGTGAGGGGCAGGGTAACTACGAGCAGTACTTC. Encoded protein: CAISEGQGNYEQYF.

J is TRBJ1-5 and V is TRBV6-1; 7 nucleotides agree with TRBD1. CDR1 and CDR2 (germline): MNHNS, SASEGT. Trimming removed 6 bases from V and 5 bases from J; junction bases left unmatched: 7. There are 14 residues in the CDR3. CDR3 residues: CASSAGQADQPQHF. In DNA form, the CDR3 reads TGTGCCAGCAGCGCTGGACAGGCGGATCAGCCCCAGCATTTT.

This clonotype was seen only a few times. The V gene is TRBV6-4, the J gene TRBJ1-6; possible D gene TRBD1, 5 bases. The length of the CDR3 is 17 residues. V was shortened by 5 bases and J by 10 bases, with 24 bases between the two germline ends. Germline assignment: CDR1 MRHNA and CDR2 SNTAGT. In nucleotides, the CDR3 is TGTGCCAGCAGTTACACAATCCGAGGAAGGGGCAACTCACCCCTCCACTTT. It is translated as CASSYTIRGRGNSPLHF.

This clonotype was counted at least ten times. This chain uses TRBV3-1 with TRBJ1-4, with 7 bases aligning to TRBD1. The length of the CDR3 is 15 residues. Germline lookup yields CDR1 LGHDT and CDR2 YNNKEL (reference sequence). Trimming at V came to 3 bases and at J to 4 bases, leaving 5 bases not matched to a gene. The CDR3 spells CASSHTGASNEKLFF. CDR3 in DNA: TGTGCCAGCAGCCATACAGGGGCAAGTAATGAAAAACTGTTTTTT.

This clonotype was counted many times. The chain joins TRBV7-9 to TRBJ2-1, with D possibly TRBD2 on 5 matching bases. Trimming shortened V by 5 bases and J by 10 bases, and 15 bases separated the two germline ends. This CDR3 comprises 13 residues. The germline V gene has CDR1 SEHNR and CDR2 FQNEAQ (reference sequence). CDR3 region: CASSQDSYLEQFF. The CDR3 nucleotides are TGTGCCAGCAGCCAGGACTCCTACCTCGAGCAGTTCTTC. The variable domain in full, completed from reference TRBV7-9 and TRBJ2-1, reads DTGVSQNPRHKITKRGQNVTFRCDPISEHNRLYWYRQTLGQGPEFLTYFQNEAQLEKSRLLSDRFSAERPKGSFSTLEIQRTEQGDSAMYLCASSQDSYLEQFFGPGTRLTVL.

The genes are TRBV2 and TRBJ2-1; D is ambiguous. The CDR3 length is 12 residues. The germline V gene encodes CDR1 SNHLY and CDR2 FYNNEI. The V end lost 3 bases, the J end lost 6 bases, and 6 bases lay between the germline ends. In nucleotides, the CDR3 is TGTGCCAGCAGTGACTACGCCAATGAGCAGTTCTTC. It yields the protein CASSDYANEQFF.

This clonotype was observed at least ten times. At one end the junction does not follow the germline gene, possibly because of a read error. This chain links TRBV2 with TRBJ2-7; tentatively, D is TRBD2 (5 bases). This CDR3 has 15 amino acids. Germline V gene lookup returns CDR1 SNHLY and CDR2 FYNNEI. CDR3 nucleotide sequence: TGTACCAGCGGACGTAACCCCGAGGGATGGCGTGAGCAGTACTTC. It specifies CTSGRNPEGWREQYF. Based on the CDR3 plus reference TRBV2 and TRBJ2-7, the full variable domain is EPEVTQTPSHQVTQMGQEVILRCVPISNHLYFYWYRQILGQKVEFLVSFYNNEISEKSEIFDDQFSVERPDGSNFTLKIRSTKLEDSAMYFCTSGRNPEGWREQYFGPGTRLTVT.

This clonotype came up many times. This chain joins TRBV9 and TRBJ2-7; 13 bases fit TRBD2. CDR1 is SGDLS and CDR2 is YYNGEE in the germline V gene. J was trimmed by 7 bases and V by 5 bases; bases with no gene match: 6. The CDR3 totals 14 residues. The CDR3 protein is CASSRTSGSVEQYF. The CDR3 DNA reads TGTGCCAGCAGTCGGACTAGCGGGAGTGTTGAGCAGTACTTC.

This clonotype was seen a few times. The V and J genes are TRBV27 and TRBJ2-1; TRBD2 aligns across 7 bases. This CDR3 has 14 residues. Per germline, CDR1 MNHEY and CDR2 SMNVEV (reference sequence). The V gene end was trimmed by 5 bases and the J gene end by 6 bases; junction bases not matched to a gene: 7. The CDR3 DNA reads TGTGCCAGCAGTGGTACTAGCGCGGTCAATGAGCAGTTCTTC. It specifies CASSGTSAVNEQFF.

Many counts were recorded for this clonotype. The V call is TRBV7-8, the J call TRBJ1-5, with D tentatively TRBD1 (5 bases). The CDR3 runs 14 residues. The V and J ends lost 5 bases and 6 bases respectively, with 14 bases between them. CDR1 is SGHVS, CDR2 FQNEAQ, per germline. The CDR3 DNA sequence: TGTGCCAGCAGCCAGCTGGGGGGTTCTCAGCCCCAGCATTTT. This codes for CASSQLGGSQPQHF. Filled out from reference TRBV7-8 and TRBJ1-5, the complete variable domain reads GAGVSQSPRYKVAKRGQDVALRCDPISGHVSLFWYQQALGQGPEFLTYFQNEAQLDKSGLPSDRFFAERPEGSVSTLKIQRTQQEDSAVYLCASSQLGGSQPQHFGDGTRLSIL.

A note on this clonotype: A much larger clone is a single base away; this may be a read error. Likely a read error: the CDR3 ends without its conserved phenylalanine or tryptophan. The gene calls are TRBV2 and TRBJ2-1, with D unclear. The CDR3 loop spans 12 amino acids. V was trimmed by 3 bases and J by 5 bases, leaving 5 bases between them. Per germline, CDR1 SNHLY and CDR2 FYNNEI. The DNA of the CDR3 is TGTGCCAGCAGTGACTACAACAATGAGCAGTTCTCC. Translated, it gives CASSDYNNEQFS.